Listed below are T cell receptor beta chains from one sample, sequenced in a study of blood T cell repertoires in COVID-19. Produced via immunoSEQ multiplex PCR; TCRdb's table is partial and in-frame only. The table shows 150,000 to 200,000 clones, with around 85% occurring only once. Sequencing was performed on peripheral blood. The origin of the receptors is a man in his 70s with active or convalescent COVID-19. Each CDR3 is given with its conserved first and last residue. Fields, in order: clone size, V gene, D gene, J gene, CDR3 protein, CDR3 DNA. A D gene is named only where the DNA matches it firmly. Size tells how often a clone was seen (once, few, many) or the class of an expanded clone, and some rows leave it out.

>few|TRBV4-3|-|TRBJ1-2
CASSQDHFGSGYTF
TGCGCCAGCAGCCAAGACCACTTCGGGAGTGGCTACACCTTC
>-|TRBV30|-|TRBJ1-5
CAWSIAGSSNQPQHF
TGTGCCTGGAGCATAGCCGGGAGTAGCAATCAGCCCCAGCATTTT
>once|TRBV11-2|-|TRBJ1-1
CASSDRRGLDTEAFF
TGTGCCAGCAGCGATCGGAGAGGTCTGGACACTGAAGCTTTCTTT
>-|TRBV5-5|-|TRBJ1-1
CASSLAYTEAFF
TGTGCCAGCAGCTTGGCCTACACTGAAGCTTTCTTT
>-|TRBV5-5|TRBD2|TRBJ2-3
CASSSAGGVSTDTQYF
TGTGCCAGCAGCTCCGCCGGGGGGGTTAGCACAGATACGCAGTATTTT
>-|TRBV5-1|TRBD2|TRBJ2-5
CASRGGPGGSPRETQYF
TGCGCCAGCCGGGGGGGACCCGGCGGTTCGCCGCGGGAGACCCAGTACTTC
>once|TRBV15|-|TRBJ2-2
CATSRDWGDTGELFF
TGTGCCACCAGCAGAGATTGGGGGGATACCGGGGAGCTGTTTTTT
>once|TRBV7-9|-|TRBJ2-7
CASTSSRVYEQYF
TGTGCCAGCACCTCCTCGAGAGTCTACGAGCAGTACTTC
>-|TRBV19|-|TRBJ1-1
CASSIQGGIGAFF
TGTGCCAGTAGTATTCAGGGAGGCATAGGTGCTTTCTTT
>-|TRBV24-1|TRBD2|TRBJ2-1
CATSDSLAETYNEQFF
TGTGCCACCAGTGATAGCCTAGCGGAGACCTACAATGAGCAGTTCTTC
>once|TRBV6-6|-|TRBJ1-5
CASSGGHYNQPQHF
TGTGCCAGCAGTGGGGGACACTACAATCAGCCCCAGCATTTT
>-|TRBV30|-|TRBJ1-1
CAWSVAGPTEAFF
TGTGCCTGGAGTGTTGCGGGGCCGACTGAAGCTTTCTTT
>-|TRBV28|-|TRBJ2-1
CASSLGQGNYNEQFF
TGTGCCAGCAGTTTAGGGCAGGGGAACTACAATGAGCAGTTCTTC
>-|TRBV5-5|-|TRBJ1-5
CASSWTLGPNQPQHF
TGTGCCAGCAGCTGGACTTTAGGGCCCAATCAGCCCCAGCATTTT
>-|TRBV5-5|TRBD1|TRBJ1-5
CASSLGPDRVSNQPQHF
TGTGCCAGCAGCTTGGGCCCCGACAGGGTAAGCAATCAGCCCCAGCATTTT
>-|TRBV28|TRBD1|TRBJ2-7
CASSPLPPGQANEQYF
TGTGCCAGCAGCCCCTTACCACCGGGACAGGCAAACGAGCAGTACTTC
>-|TRBV7-2|TRBD2|TRBJ2-1
CASSPRLAGGTGEQFF
TGTGCCAGCAGCCCCCGACTAGCGGGGGGGACTGGTGAGCAGTTCTTC
>-|TRBV10-3|TRBD1|TRBJ2-7
CAISEDRGATYEQYF
TGTGCCATCAGTGAGGACAGGGGGGCCACCTACGAGCAGTACTTC
>-|TRBV7-2|TRBD1|TRBJ2-7
CASSPQGALGEQYF
TGTGCCAGCAGCCCCCAGGGGGCGTTGGGCGAGCAGTACTTC
>-|TRBV6-2/TRBV6-3|TRBD1|TRBJ1-1
CASSYSEGQGRTEAFF
TGTGCCAGCAGTTACTCCGAGGGACAGGGGCGCACTGAAGCTTTCTTT
>-|TRBV2|-|TRBJ1-1
CASSDGRVGNTEAFF
TGTGCCAGCAGTGACGGCAGGGTCGGGAACACTGAAGCTTTCTTT
>-|TRBV5-4|-|TRBJ2-1
CASSLESVYNEQFF
TGTGCCAGCAGCTTGGAGTCAGTATACAATGAGCAGTTCTTC
>once|TRBV18|TRBD1|TRBJ2-7
CASSPGQGGSYEQYF
TGTGCCAGCTCACCCGGACAGGGGGGATCCTACGAGCAGTACTTC
>-|TRBV5-6|-|TRBJ1-6
CASSRPQGPLHF
TGTGCCAGCAGCCGACCCCAGGGTCCCCTCCACTTT
>-|TRBV6-5|-|TRBJ1-2
CASTPGGADYGYTF
TGTGCCAGCACCCCGGGGGGGGCAGACTATGGCTACACCTTC
>-|TRBV6-6|-|TRBJ1-2
CASSPRVGNYGYTF
TGTGCCAGCAGCCCACGGGTAGGAAACTATGGCTACACCTTC
>-|TRBV5-8|TRBD2|TRBJ2-1
CASSLRGGQPAYNEQFF
TGTGCCAGCAGCTTACGGGGGGGCCAACCCGCCTACAATGAGCAGTTCTTC
>-|TRBV9|-|TRBJ2-1
CASSGGDWNSYNEQFF
TGTGCCAGCAGCGGAGGGGACTGGAACTCCTACAATGAGCAGTTCTTC
>once|TRBV19|TRBD1|TRBJ1-1
CASSIRHDRVDTEAFF
TGTGCCAGTAGTATCCGGCACGACAGGGTGGACACTGAAGCTTTCTTT
>once|TRBV7-6|-|TRBJ2-7
CASSPRGSSSYEQYF
TGTGCCAGCAGTCCCAGGGGCTCAAGCTCCTACGAGCAGTACTTC
>-|TRBV9|-|TRBJ1-1
CASSGAVSYTEAFF
TGTGCCAGCAGCGGCGCGGTCTCCTACACTGAAGCTTTCTTT
>-|TRBV7-9|-|TRBJ1-3
CASSLTENTIYF
TGTGCCAGCAGCTTAACAGAAAACACCATATATTTT
>-|TRBV30|-|TRBJ1-1
CAWSVGRDTEAFF
TGTGCCTGGAGTGTAGGGAGGGACACTGAAGCTTTCTTT
>-|TRBV2|-|TRBJ1-2
CASSEMVGARHGYTF
TGTGCCAGCAGTGAAATGGTAGGGGCAAGGCATGGCTACACCTTC
>-|TRBV28|-|TRBJ2-2
CASSLEGTGELFF
TGTGCCAGCAGTTTAGAGGGCACCGGGGAGCTGTTTTTT
>-|TRBV5-4|-|TRBJ1-2
CASSATGLNGYTF
TGTGCCAGCAGCGCCACAGGGTTGAATGGCTACACCTTC
>-|TRBV18|TRBD1|TRBJ1-2
CASSEGQGLHYGYTF
TGTGCCAGCTCCGAAGGACAGGGGCTACACTATGGCTACACCTTC
>-|TRBV27|-|TRBJ1-2
CASSLGAAYGYTF
TGTGCCAGCAGTTTAGGGGCAGCCTATGGCTACACCTTC
>-|TRBV4-3|-|TRBJ2-4
CASSQDRTEGIQYF
TGCGCCAGCAGCCAAGATAGGACAGAGGGCATTCAGTACTTC
>-|TRBV9|-|TRBJ1-5
CASSVGISNQPQHF
TGTGCCAGCAGCGTGGGCATTAGCAATCAGCCCCAGCATTTT
>-|TRBV7-2|-|TRBJ1-2
CASSLAPGGPQKTYGYTF
TGTGCCAGCAGCTTAGCGCCCGGGGGGCCCCAGAAAACCTATGGCTACACCTTC
>few|TRBV4-3|-|TRBJ1-1
CASSQAGSTEAFF
TGCGCCAGCAGCCAAGCCGGTTCAACGGAAGCTTTCTTT
>-|TRBV5-6|-|TRBJ1-1
CASSLWQMNTEAFF
TGTGCCAGCAGCTTGTGGCAGATGAACACTGAAGCTTTCTTT
>-|TRBV7-3|TRBD2|TRBJ2-4
CASSFHRVEGGRLAKNIQYF
TGTGCCAGCAGCTTCCACAGGGTAGAGGGCGGGAGGTTAGCCAAAAACATTCAGTACTTC
>-|TRBV19|-|TRBJ1-2
CATSRGDTSNYGYTF
TGTGCCACGTCCAGGGGCGACACCTCTAACTATGGCTACACCTTC
>few|TRBV7-8|TRBD1|TRBJ1-5
CASSPRTRGWNSNQPQHF
TGTGCCAGCAGTCCACGGACCAGGGGGTGGAATAGCAATCAGCCCCAGCATTTT
>-|TRBV12-3/TRBV12-4|-|TRBJ1-3
CASSLRSQGTIYF
TGTGCCAGCAGCCTAAGGTCGCAGGGGACCATATATTTT
>-|TRBV30|-|TRBJ1-1
CAWNSGLLNTEAFF
TGTGCCTGGAATAGCGGACTCCTGAACACTGAAGCTTTCTTT
>-|TRBV7-8|TRBD1|TRBJ2-7
CASSLLGQVPSEQYF
TGTGCCAGCAGCTTACTGGGACAGGTTCCCTCCGAGCAGTACTTC